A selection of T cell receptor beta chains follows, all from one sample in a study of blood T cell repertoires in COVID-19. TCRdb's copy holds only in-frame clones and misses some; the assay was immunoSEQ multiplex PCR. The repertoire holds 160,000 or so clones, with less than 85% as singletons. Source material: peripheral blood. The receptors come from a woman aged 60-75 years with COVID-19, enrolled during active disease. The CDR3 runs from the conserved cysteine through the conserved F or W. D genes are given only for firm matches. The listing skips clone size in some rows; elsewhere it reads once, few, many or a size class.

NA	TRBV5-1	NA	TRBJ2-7	CASSFAHEQYF	TGCGCCAGCAGCTTTGCGCACGAGCAGTACTTC
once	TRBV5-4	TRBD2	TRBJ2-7	CASSLGLRGLAGEAYEQYF	TGTGCCAGCAGCTTGGGACTAAGAGGACTAGCGGGAGAAGCCTACGAGCAGTACTTC
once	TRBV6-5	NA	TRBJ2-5	CASKKFRGSEETQYF	TGTGCCAGCAAAAAATTCCGGGGTTCTGAAGAGACCCAGTACTTC
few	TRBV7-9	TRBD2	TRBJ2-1	CASSSRPGGSYNEQFF	TGTGCCAGCAGCTCCCGTCCGGGGGGATCCTACAATGAGCAGTTCTTC
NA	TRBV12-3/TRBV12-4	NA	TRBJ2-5	CASSFGGQETQYF	TGTGCCAGCAGTTTTGGGGGGCAAGAGACCCAGTACTTC
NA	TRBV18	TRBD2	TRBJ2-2	CASSPAGTSGELFF	TGTGCCAGCTCACCAGCAGGGACTAGCGGGGAGCTGTTTTTT
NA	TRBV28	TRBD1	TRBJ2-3	CASRPDRGASDTQYF	TGTGCCAGCAGACCGGACAGGGGTGCTTCAGATACGCAGTATTTT
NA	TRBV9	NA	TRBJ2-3	CASSVEQRTDTQYF	TGTGCCAGCAGCGTAGAACAGCGGACAGATACGCAGTATTTT
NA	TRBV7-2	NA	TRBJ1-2	CASSWTGEGTGGYTF	TGTGCCAGCAGCTGGACTGGGGAGGGGACTGGTGGCTACACCTTC
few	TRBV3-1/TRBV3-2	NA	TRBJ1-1	CASSQDPGRTLNTEAFF	TGTGCCAGCAGCCAGGACCCAGGGAGGACGTTGAACACTGAAGCTTTCTTT
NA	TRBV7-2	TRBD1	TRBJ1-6	CASSLVGTANSPLHF	TGTGCCAGCAGCTTAGTCGGGACAGCCAATTCACCCCTCCACTTT
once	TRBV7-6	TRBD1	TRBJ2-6	CASSRDSSGANVLTF	TGTGCCAGCAGCCGGGACAGCTCTGGGGCCAACGTCCTGACTTTC
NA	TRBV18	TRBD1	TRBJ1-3	CASSADGTGGGRNTIYF	TGTGCCAGCTCAGCGGATGGGACAGGGGGCGGCCGAAACACCATATATTTT
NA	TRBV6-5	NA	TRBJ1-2	CASSFDRLDGYTF	TGTGCCAGCAGTTTCGACAGGTTAGATGGCTACACCTTC
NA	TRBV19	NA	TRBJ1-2	CASTFAGGGYTF	TGTGCCAGTACCTTTGCCGGAGGTGGCTACACCTTC
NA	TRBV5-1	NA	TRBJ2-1	CASSAGIDEQFF	TGCGCCAGCAGCGCGGGGATCGATGAGCAGTTCTTC
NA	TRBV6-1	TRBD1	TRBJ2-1	CASSDWWDRGYNEQFF	TGTGCCAGCAGTGATTGGTGGGACAGGGGGTACAATGAGCAGTTCTTC
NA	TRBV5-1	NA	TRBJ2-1	CASSLGGAHSYNEQFF	TGCGCCAGCAGCTTGGGTGGGGCACACTCCTACAATGAGCAGTTCTTC
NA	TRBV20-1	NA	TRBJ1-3	CSASEPGPRRNTIYF	TGCAGTGCTAGTGAGCCAGGGCCTCGGAGAAACACCATATATTTT
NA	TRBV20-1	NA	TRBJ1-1	CTGGVNTEAFF	TGCACGGGGGGGGTGAACACTGAAGCTTTCTTT
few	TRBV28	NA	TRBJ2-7	CASSLTGSYEQYF	TGTGCCAGCAGTTTAACAGGCTCCTACGAGCAGTACTTC
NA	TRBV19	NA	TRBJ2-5	CASSIGGTPQETQYF	TGTGCCAGTAGTATAGGGGGGACACCTCAAGAGACCCAGTACTTC
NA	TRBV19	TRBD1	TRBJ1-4	CASSPYRGGEKLFF	TGTGCCAGTAGTCCGTACAGGGGAGGTGAAAAACTGTTTTTT
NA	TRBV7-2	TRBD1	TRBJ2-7	CASSPHWTGKSTKVYEQYF	TGTGCCAGCAGCCCCCACTGGACAGGGAAATCCACAAAAGTTTACGAGCAGTACTTC
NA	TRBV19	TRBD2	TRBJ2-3	CASSFRTSGTLSTDTQYF	TGTGCCAGTAGTTTCCGGACTAGCGGGACCCTGAGCACAGATACGCAGTATTTT
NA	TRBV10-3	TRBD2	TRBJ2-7	CAINVGLAGEDEQYF	TGTGCCATCAATGTTGGGCTAGCGGGAGAGGACGAGCAGTACTTC
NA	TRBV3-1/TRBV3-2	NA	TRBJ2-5	CASSPLRSSWIKYF	TGTGCCAGCAGCCCGCTCAGGTCGTCGTGGATCAAGTACTTC
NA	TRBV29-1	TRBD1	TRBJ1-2	CSAEGTGRGYTF	TGCAGCGCCGAGGGGACAGGGCGAGGCTACACCTTC
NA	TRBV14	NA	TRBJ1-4	CASARPAGEKLFF	TGTGCCAGCGCGAGGCCGGCGGGTGAAAAACTGTTTTTT
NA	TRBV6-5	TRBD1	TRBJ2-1	CASSYRDRGPNEQFF	TGTGCCAGCAGTTACCGGGACAGGGGCCCAAATGAGCAGTTCTTC
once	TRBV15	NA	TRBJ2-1	CATSRDRQFFLRNNEQFF	TGTGCCACCAGCAGAGATCGCCAGTTCTTTCTCCGCAACAATGAGCAGTTCTTC
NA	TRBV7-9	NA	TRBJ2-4	CASSLGSGLAKNIQYF	TGTGCCAGCAGCTTAGGGAGCGGATTAGCCAAAAACATTCAGTACTTC
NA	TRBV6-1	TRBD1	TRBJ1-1	CASRLDRENTEAFF	TGTGCCAGCAGACTGGACAGGGAGAACACTGAAGCTTTCTTT
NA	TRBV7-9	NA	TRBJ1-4	CASSWDIEGEKLFF	TGTGCCAGCAGTTGGGACATAGAAGGGGAAAAACTGTTTTTT
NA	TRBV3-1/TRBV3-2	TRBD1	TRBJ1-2	CASSPGGQGKYGYTF	TGTGCCAGCAGCCCCGGGGGACAGGGAAAATATGGCTACACCTTC